This TCR beta chain was identified in a study of blood T cell repertoires in COVID-19. TCRdb's copy holds only in-frame clones and misses some; the assay was immunoSEQ multiplex PCR. The data hold about 130,000 clones, with about four fifths observed a single time. The germline CDR1 and CDR2 sequences are MDHEN and SYDVKM. The CDR3 loop spans 14 amino acids. The J segment lost 7 bases and the V segment lost 7 bases, leaving 8 bases of the junction unmatched. This clone was found a few times. The TCR comes from a man aged 30 to 39 with COVID-19, enrolled during active disease. What was sequenced was peripheral blood. V is TRBV28 and J is TRBJ1-2, with 11 bases matching TRBD1. This CDR3 is CASTTGQGAVGYTF. CDR3 sequence (DNA): TGTGCCAGCACCACCGGACAGGGGGCTGTTGGCTACACCTTC.